Below are 8 T cell receptor beta chains sequenced from a single sample in a study of T-cell reconstitution after alpha-beta-depleted transplantation in children. Preparation of the TCRbeta library used unique molecular identifiers. TCRdb independently ran MiXCR on the PCR reads; one entry per CDR3 protein. The sample shows 210,000 or so distinct CDR3 sequences, approximately 11% of them seen only once. The sequencing used PBMCs, collected before TCRalphabeta/CD19-depleted stem cell transplant. The receptors shown here come from a child less than two years old with acute myeloid leukemia, due to receive a stem cell transplant.

At least ten counts were recorded for this clonotype. The CDR3: CASRRGVGTDTQYF. DNA of the CDR3: TGTGCCAGCAGGAGGGGAGTAGGGACAGATACGCAGTATTTT. The chain recombines TRBV7-8 with TRBJ2-3, with D perhaps given as TRBD1 or TRBD2 (5 bases each). This CDR3 region has 14 residues. The germline CDR1 and CDR2 sequences are SGHVS and FQNEAQ. V lost 6 bases and J 3 bases, leaving 13 bases between the germline ends.

The chain links TRBV20-1 to TRBJ2-2, with D unclear. Germline V gives CDR1 DFQATT, CDR2 SNEGSKA (reference sequence). CDR3 length: 19 amino acids. Trimming took off 1 base at V and 0 bases at J, with 21 bases between the two ends. CDR3 sequence reads: CSARGALGSSPTNTGELFF. DNA for the CDR3: TGCAGTGCTAGAGGCGCCCTTGGATCAAGCCCTACGAACACCGGGGAGCTGTTTTTT.

This clonotype was picked up many times. This chain's CDR3 is CASSQEDRGGDTQYF. The CDR3 bases are TGTGCCAGCAGCCAAGAGGACAGGGGGGGAGATACGCAGTATTTT. This sequence joins TRBV3-1 and TRBJ2-3, with 10 bases aligning to TRBD1. The CDR3 is 15 residues long. Germline V CDR1 and CDR2: LGHDT, YNNKEL (reference sequence). The J segment lost 5 bases and the V segment lost 0 bases, leaving 2 bases of the junction unmatched.

This clonotype has at least ten counts. J is TRBJ2-1 and V is TRBV29-1; the D call may be TRBD1 or TRBD2 (5 bases each). Trimming pared 8 bases from V and 9 bases from J, leaving 14 bases between. The length of the CDR3 is 11 residues. The germline V gene encodes CDR1 SQVTM and CDR2 ANQGSEA. The CDR3 here is CSKAEGPEQFF. CDR3 sequence (DNA): TGCAGCAAAGCCGAGGGACCTGAGCAGTTCTTC.

This clonotype was seen at least ten times. The CDR3 coding sequence is TGTGCCAGCAGCTTTTTCAATGAGCAGTTCTTC. Its translation: CASSFFNEQFF. This chain joins TRBV7-2 and TRBJ2-1; no clear D gene. This CDR3 comprises 11 residues. Germline V lookup: CDR1 SGHTA, CDR2 FQGNSA. The V end was cut by 3 bases, the J end by 6 bases, with 3 bases between.

This clonotype was counted only a few times. The gene calls are TRBV5-1 and TRBJ1-1; perhaps TRBD1 as D (6 bases). The germline gives CDR1 SGHRS, CDR2 YFSETQ. This CDR3 is built from 16 residues. Trimming shortened V by 4 bases and J by 2 bases, and 18 bases separated the two germline ends. The CDR3 DNA reads TGCGCCAGCAGCCCCCCCCTGGGACACCCTAACACTGAAGCTTTCTTT. Translating it yields CASSPPLGHPNTEAFF.

This clonotype was seen ten or more times. The CDR3 loop is CASSIRTPGEKLFF. DNA of the CDR3: TGTGCCAGCAGCATAAGGACTCCAGGCGAAAAACTGTTTTTT. V gene TRBV6-1 combines with J gene TRBJ1-4; D is uncertain. V was cut by 6 bases and J by 8 bases, with 16 bases left in between. This CDR3 comprises 14 residues. CDR1 and CDR2 (germline): MNHNS, SASEGT.

In this sample, this clonotype turned up many times. V is TRBV12-3 or TRBV12-4 and J is TRBJ1-5; D remains unclear. Between the trimmed V and J ends, which lost 6 bases and 6 bases, there was a span of 9 bases. This CDR3 spans 12 amino acids. The CDR3, as DNA: TGTGCCAGCAGCTTGGCGGGTCAGCCCCAGCATTTT. Its translation: CASSLAGQPQHF.